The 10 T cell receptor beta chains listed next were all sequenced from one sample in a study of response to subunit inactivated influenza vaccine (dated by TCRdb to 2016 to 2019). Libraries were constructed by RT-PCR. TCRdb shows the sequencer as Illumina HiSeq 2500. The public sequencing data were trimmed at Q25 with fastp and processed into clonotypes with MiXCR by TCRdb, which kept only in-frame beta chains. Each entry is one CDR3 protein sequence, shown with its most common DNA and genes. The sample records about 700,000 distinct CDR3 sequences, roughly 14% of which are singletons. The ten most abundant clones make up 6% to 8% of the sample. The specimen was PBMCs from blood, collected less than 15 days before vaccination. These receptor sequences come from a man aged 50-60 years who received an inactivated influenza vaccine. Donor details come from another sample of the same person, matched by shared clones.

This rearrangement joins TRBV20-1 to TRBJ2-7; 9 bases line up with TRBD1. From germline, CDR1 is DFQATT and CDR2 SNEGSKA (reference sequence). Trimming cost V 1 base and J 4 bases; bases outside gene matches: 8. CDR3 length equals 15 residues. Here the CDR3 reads CSARATPGQGYEQYF. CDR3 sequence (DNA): TGCAGTGCTAGAGCTACGCCGGGACAGGGATACGAGCAGTACTTC.

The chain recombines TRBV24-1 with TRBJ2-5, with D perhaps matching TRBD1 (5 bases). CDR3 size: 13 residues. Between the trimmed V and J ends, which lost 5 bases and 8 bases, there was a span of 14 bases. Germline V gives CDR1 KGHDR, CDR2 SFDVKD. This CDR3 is CATSAEQGGTQYF. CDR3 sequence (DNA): TGTGCCACCAGTGCGGAGCAGGGTGGTACCCAGTACTTC.

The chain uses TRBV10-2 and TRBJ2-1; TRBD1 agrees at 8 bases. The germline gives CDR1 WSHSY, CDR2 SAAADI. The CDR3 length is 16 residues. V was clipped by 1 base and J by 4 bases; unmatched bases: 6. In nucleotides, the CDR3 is TGCGCCAGCAGTGAGTTTCGACAGGGGCCGTACAATGAGCAGTTCTTC. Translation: CASSEFRQGPYNEQFF.

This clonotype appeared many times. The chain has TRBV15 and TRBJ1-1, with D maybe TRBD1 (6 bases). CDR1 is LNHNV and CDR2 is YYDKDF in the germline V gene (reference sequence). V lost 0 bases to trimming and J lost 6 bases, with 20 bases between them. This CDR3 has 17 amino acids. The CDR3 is CATSRDPRQEWSAEAFF. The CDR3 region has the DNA TGTGCCACCAGCAGAGATCCTAGACAGGAGTGGAGCGCTGAAGCTTTCTTT.

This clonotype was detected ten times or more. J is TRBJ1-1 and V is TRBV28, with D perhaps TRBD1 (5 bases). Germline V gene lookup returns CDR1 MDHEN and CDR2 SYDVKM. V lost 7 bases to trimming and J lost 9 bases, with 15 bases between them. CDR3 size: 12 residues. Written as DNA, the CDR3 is TGTGCCAGCACCGCAGGGCCGGCCAAAGCTTTCTTT. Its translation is CASTAGPAKAFF.

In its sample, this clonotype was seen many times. The DNA for the CDR3 is TGCAGCGTGGTCGGACTAGCGGGAGTGCCCTACGAGCAGTACTTC. This translates into CSVVGLAGVPYEQYF. The chain links TRBV29-1 to TRBJ2-7, with TRBD2 identical over 13 bases. The germline CDR1 and CDR2 sequences are SQVTM and ANQGSEA. This CDR3 has 15 amino acids. V was pared by 6 bases and J by 2 bases, with 7 bases of the junction left unmatched.

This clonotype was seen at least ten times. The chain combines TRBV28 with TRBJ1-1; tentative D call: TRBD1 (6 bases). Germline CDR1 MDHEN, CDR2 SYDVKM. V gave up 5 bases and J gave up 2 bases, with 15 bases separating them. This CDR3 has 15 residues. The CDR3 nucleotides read TGTGCCAGCAGTCCTTCGGGACAAATTAACACTGAAGCTTTCTTT. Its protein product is CASSPSGQINTEAFF.

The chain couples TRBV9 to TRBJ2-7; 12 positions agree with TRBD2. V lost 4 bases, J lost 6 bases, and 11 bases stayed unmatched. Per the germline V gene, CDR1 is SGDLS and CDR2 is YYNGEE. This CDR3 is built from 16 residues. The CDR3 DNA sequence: TGTGCCAGCAGCCCCCGGACTAGCGGGACCATTACCGAGCAGTACTTC. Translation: CASSPRTSGTITEQYF. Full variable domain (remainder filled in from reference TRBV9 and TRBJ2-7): DSGVTQTPKHLITATGQRVTLRCSPRSGDLSVYWYQQSLDQGLQFLIQYYNGEERAKGNILERFSAQQFPDLHSELNLSSLELGDSALYFCASSPRTSGTITEQYFGPGTRLTVT.

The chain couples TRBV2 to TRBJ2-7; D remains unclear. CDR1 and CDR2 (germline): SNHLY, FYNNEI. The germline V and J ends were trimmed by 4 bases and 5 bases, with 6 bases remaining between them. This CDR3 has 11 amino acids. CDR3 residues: CASSAIDEQYF. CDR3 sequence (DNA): TGTGCCAGCAGTGCGATCGACGAGCAGTACTTC.

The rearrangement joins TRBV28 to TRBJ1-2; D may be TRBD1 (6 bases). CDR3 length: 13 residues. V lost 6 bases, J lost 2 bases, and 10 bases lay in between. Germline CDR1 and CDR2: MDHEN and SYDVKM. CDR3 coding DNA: TGTGCCAGCAGCCAGGGGTTAAACTATGGCTACACCTTC. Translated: CASSQGLNYGYTF.